The 28 T cell receptor beta chains given below trace back to one sample, sequenced in a study of blood T cell repertoires in COVID-19. TCRdb's copy holds only in-frame clones and misses some; the assay was immunoSEQ multiplex PCR. The sample shows 95,000 to 110,000 clones, roughly 80% of them seen only once. The specimen was peripheral blood. These receptors were collected from a woman aged 80 or older with active or convalescent COVID-19.

The V call is TRBV19, the J call TRBJ2-7; 11 positions agree with TRBD1. From germline, CDR1 is LNHDA and CDR2 SQIVND (reference sequence). The CDR3 runs 16 residues. The V and J ends lost 3 bases and 3 bases, in that order; junction bases with no gene match: 7. CDR3 amino acids: CASSIRGQGASYEQYF. CDR3 nucleotides: TGTGCCAGTAGTATCCGTGGACAGGGGGCCAGCTACGAGCAGTACTTC.

The chain employs TRBV19 and TRBJ2-6, with D tentatively TRBD1 (6 bases). The CDR3 covers 15 residues. The germline gives CDR1 LNHDA, CDR2 SQIVND (reference sequence). Trimming cost V 10 bases and J 2 bases, with 15 bases left between them. The CDR3 spells CATKSHRAGANVLTF. CDR3 bases: TGTGCCACCAAATCACACAGGGCTGGGGCCAACGTCCTGACTTTC.

The J gene is TRBJ1-4, the V gene TRBV9; D gene ambiguous. The CDR3 contains 14 residues. Germline V gene data show CDR1 as SGDLS and CDR2 as YYNGEE. V lost 4 bases to trimming and J lost 2 bases, with 9 bases between them. The CDR3 coding sequence is TGTGCCAGCAGCAAGGACTGGACTAATGAAAAACTGTTTTTT. Translation gives CASSKDWTNEKLFF. Filled out from reference TRBV9 and TRBJ1-4, the complete variable domain reads DSGVTQTPKHLITATGQRVTLRCSPRSGDLSVYWYQQSLDQGLQFLIQYYNGEERAKGNILERFSAQQFPDLHSELNLSSLELGDSALYFCASSKDWTNEKLFFGSGTQLSVL.

In this sample, this clone turned up a few times. This chain joins TRBV28 and TRBJ2-7; 9 bases fit TRBD2. CDR1 is MDHEN, CDR2 SYDVKM, per germline. V dropped 10 bases and J dropped 2; count of bases not matched to a gene: 3. The length of the CDR3 is 12 residues. The CDR3 nucleotides are TGTGCCACAAGACTAGCGGCCTACGAGCAGTACTTC. Residues: CATRLAAYEQYF. The variable domain in full, completed from reference TRBV28 and TRBJ2-7, reads DVKVTQSSRYLVKRTGEKVFLECVQDMDHENMFWYRQDPGLGLRLIYFSYDVKMKEKGDIPEGYSVSREKKERFSLILESASTNQTSMYLCATRLAAYEQYFGPGTRLTVT.

The chain is built from TRBV29-1 and TRBJ2-2; the D gene is possibly TRBD1 (7 bases). Germline V CDR1 and CDR2: SQVTM, ANQGSEA. Trimming took 4 bases from V and 1 from J, leaving 19 bases between them. This CDR3 is built from 17 residues. The DNA for the CDR3 is TGCAGCGTTGCTGGAGGGACAGCCCAACTGAACACCGGGGAGCTGTTTTTT. It yields the protein CSVAGGTAQLNTGELFF.

The chain uses TRBV10-3 and TRBJ2-3; unclear D gene. The CDR3 totals 13 residues. Trimming pared 7 bases from V and 2 bases from J, leaving 10 bases between. Germline CDR1 reads ENHRY; CDR2 reads SYGVKD. The CDR3 protein is CAINNEYTDTQYF. The CDR3 DNA follows: TGTGCCATCAATAACGAGTACACAGATACGCAGTATTTT.

The genes are TRBV7-2 and TRBJ2-7; D may be TRBD1 (5 bases). Looked up from germline, CDR1 is SGHTA and CDR2 is FQGNSA. V gave up 3 bases and J gave up 6 bases, with 9 bases separating them. The CDR3 runs to 12 residues. Here the CDR3 reads CASSFSGFEQYF. CDR3 nucleotide sequence: TGTGCCAGCAGCTTCTCAGGGTTCGAGCAGTACTTC.

CDR3 protein: CASRGSSSYNSPLHF. DNA of the CDR3: TGTGCCAGCCGCGGCAGCAGCTCCTATAATTCACCCCTCCACTTT. The chain recombines TRBV28 with TRBJ1-6; D unclear. V shed 8 bases and J shed 0 bases, with 11 bases lying between them. Germline V gene data show CDR1 as MDHEN and CDR2 as SYDVKM. CDR3 length: 15 amino acids.

The V call is TRBV3-1 (or the pseudogene TRBV3-2), the J call TRBJ2-2; 7 nucleotides line up with TRBD1. The V gene end was trimmed by 6 bases and the J gene end by 3 bases; junction bases not matched to a gene: 4. The germline gives CDR1 LGHDT, CDR2 YNNKEL (reference sequence). The CDR3 is made up of 14 amino acids. The DNA of the CDR3 is TGTGCCAGCAGATACACAGGGGACACCGGGGAGCTGTTTTTT. This sequence encodes CASRYTGDTGELFF.

The chain links TRBV6-6 to TRBJ1-5, with a weak D call TRBD1 (6 bases). Germline CDR1 and CDR2: MNHNY and SVGAGI (reference sequence). The CDR3 consists of 15 residues. V lost 5 bases and J 0 bases, leaving 11 bases between the germline ends. The CDR3 DNA reads as TGTGCCAGCAGTGAGAGGACAGTTAGCAATCAGCCCCAGCATTTT. Its translation is CASSERTVSNQPQHF.

This chain connects TRBV24-1 to TRBJ1-2; weak D call: TRBD1 (5 bases). Germline values: CDR1 KGHDR, CDR2 SFDVKD. This CDR3 is 12 amino acids long. V was clipped by 6 bases and J by 4 bases, with 8 bases between them. CDR3 residues: CATSFDSYGYTF. As DNA, the CDR3 is TGTGCCACCAGTTTCGACAGCTATGGCTACACCTTC.

The chain has TRBV6-5 and TRBJ2-5; D is perhaps TRBD1 (5 bases). Per germline, CDR1 MNHEY and CDR2 SVGAGI. There are 14 residues in the CDR3. V shed 5 bases and J shed 2 bases, with 12 bases lying between them. The CDR3 loop is CASSQQTAQETQYF. CDR3 sequence (DNA): TGTGCCAGCAGTCAGCAGACAGCGCAAGAGACCCAGTACTTC.

The chain carries TRBV28 and TRBJ1-1; D call uncertain. CDR1 and CDR2 from the germline V gene are MDHEN and SYDVKM. CDR3 length equals 15 residues. Trimming removed 3 bases at V and 8 bases at J, with 19 bases between. The chain's CDR3 is CASSLRALFDLEAFF. The CDR3, as DNA: TGTGCCAGCAGTTTGAGGGCCCTTTTCGACCTGGAAGCTTTCTTT.

The V and J genes are TRBV6-4 and TRBJ2-5; 7 bases fit TRBD2. In germline, CDR1 is MRHNA, CDR2 SNTAGT. The CDR3 is 13 residues long. The V and J ends lost 10 bases and 1 base, in that order; junction bases with no gene match: 6. The DNA for the CDR3 is TGTGCCACCCCGGGACTATTCCAAGAGACCCAGTACTTC. Its translation is CATPGLFQETQYF.

V and J are TRBV4-1 and TRBJ1-3; D remains ambiguous. CDR3 length equals 16 residues. The V end was cut by 1 base, the J end by 0 bases, with 10 bases between. From germline, CDR1 is MGHRA and CDR2 YSYEKL. The DNA for the CDR3 is TGCGCCAGCAGCCAAGTCCCCGGGTACTCTGGAAACACCATATATTTT. Residues: CASSQVPGYSGNTIYF.

V is TRBV6-5 and J is TRBJ2-7; tentative D call: TRBD1 (5 bases). Germline V lookup: CDR1 MNHEY, CDR2 SVGAGI. The CDR3 has 13 residues. The V end was cut by 2 bases, the J end by 3 bases, with 8 bases between. The CDR3 coding sequence is TGTGCCAGCAGTTACGGGGCTAGCTACGAGCAGTACTTC. Translation: CASSYGASYEQYF.

The chain carries TRBV27 and TRBJ1-6; the D is unclear. This CDR3 region has 15 residues. V gave up 3 bases and J gave up 8 bases, with 14 bases separating them. Germline CDR1 is MNHEY and CDR2 is SMNVEV (reference sequence). CDR3 in amino acids: CASSFATRDDSPLHF. The CDR3 coding sequence is TGTGCCAGCAGTTTCGCGACTCGAGACGATTCACCCCTCCACTTT.

The chain's CDR3 is CASSYRTPNYGYTF. The CDR3, as DNA: TGTGCCAGCAGTTACAGGACACCTAACTATGGCTACACCTTC. The chain combines TRBV6-5 with TRBJ1-2; perhaps TRBD1 as D (5 bases). Germline V CDR1 and CDR2: MNHEY, SVGAGI. The CDR3 sequence is 14 residues long. With 2 bases removed from V and 0 bases from J, the gap between germline ends came to 7 bases.

The chain carries TRBV5-1 and TRBJ1-1; D call uncertain. V gave up 1 base and J gave up 5 bases, with 12 bases separating them. This CDR3 has 14 residues. Germline values: CDR1 SGHRS, CDR2 YFSETQ. DNA of the CDR3: TGCGCCAGCAGCTTGAACAGAGGAGGAACTGAAGCTTTCTTT. Protein sequence: CASSLNRGGTEAFF.

This clone has more than one count but fewer than ten. The chain employs TRBV7-2 and TRBJ2-7, with D possibly being TRBD1 (6 bases). This CDR3 spans 15 amino acids. Trimming shortened V by 1 base and J by 6 bases, and 16 bases separated the two germline ends. The V gene's germline CDR1 is SGHTA and CDR2 FQGNSA. CDR3 DNA: TGTGCCAGCAGCTTAGACCCGGGACAACGGGTCGAGCAGTACTTC. This sequence encodes CASSLDPGQRVEQYF. The whole variable domain, filled in from reference TRBV7-2 and TRBJ2-7, reads GAGVSQSPSNKVTEKGKDVELRCDPISGHTALYWYRQSLGQGLEFLIYFQGNSAPDKSGLPSDRFSAERTGGSVSTLTIQRTQQEDSAVYLCASSLDPGQRVEQYFGPGTRLTVT.

V usage is TRBV5-1 and J usage is TRBJ1-1, with 7 positions matching TRBD1. Germline V gene data show CDR1 as SGHRS and CDR2 as YFSETQ. V shed 0 bases and J 1 base; nucleotides not matched to a gene: 6. The CDR3 covers 16 residues. In nucleotides, the CDR3 is TGCGCCAGCAGCTTGGAGGGACAGCCTACGAACACTGAAGCTTTCTTT. This translates into CASSLEGQPTNTEAFF. Filled out from reference TRBV5-1 and TRBJ1-1, the complete variable domain reads KAGVTQTPRYLIKTRGQQVTLSCSPISGHRSVSWYQQTPGQGLQFLFEYFSETQRNKGNFPGRFSGRQFSNSRSEMNVSTLELGDSALYLCASSLEGQPTNTEAFFGQGTRLTVV.

This chain uses TRBV30 with TRBJ1-2, with D unresolved. The germline gives CDR1 GTSNPN, CDR2 SVGIG (reference sequence). Trimming removed 8 bases at V and 3 bases at J, with 10 bases between. The CDR3 spans 11 residues. CDR3 DNA: TGTGCCAGCGGAGAGGACTATGGCTACACCTTC. Amino acids: CASGEDYGYTF.

This chain uses TRBV6-5 with TRBJ2-1, with D maybe TRBD2 (7 bases). Between the trimmed V and J ends, which lost 0 bases and 3 bases, there was a span of 12 bases. The CDR3 runs 16 residues. Germline CDR1 reads MNHEY; CDR2 reads SVGAGI. The chain's CDR3 is CASSYSGGGFYNEQFF. CDR3 nucleotides: TGTGCCAGCAGTTACTCGGGGGGGGGCTTCTACAATGAGCAGTTCTTC.

The V call is TRBV5-6, the J call TRBJ2-4, with 11 bases matching TRBD1. Germline V gene data show CDR1 as SGHDT and CDR2 as YYEEEE. V was clipped by 5 bases and J by 2 bases; unmatched bases: 3. The CDR3 covers 15 residues. The CDR3 sequence is CASRGQGGTKNIQYF. The CDR3 nucleotides read TGTGCCAGCAGGGGACAGGGGGGAACCAAAAACATTCAGTACTTC.

This clone was seen only once. The gene calls are TRBV7-2 and TRBJ2-1; no reliable D call. The germline V gene encodes CDR1 SGHTA and CDR2 FQGNSA. This CDR3 region has 13 residues. V lost 2 bases to trimming and J lost 4 bases, with 6 bases between them. The CDR3 is CASSLLYYNEQFF. In DNA, the CDR3 is TGTGCCAGCAGCTTATTATATTACAATGAGCAGTTCTTC.

V and J are TRBV6-4 and TRBJ2-2, with 11 bases that match TRBD1. Trimming removed 8 bases from V and 3 bases from J; junction bases left unmatched: 2. Germline CDR1 reads MRHNA; CDR2 reads SNTAGT. CDR3 length: 14 residues. DNA for the CDR3: TGTGCCAGCCGGGGACAGGGGGACACCGGGGAGCTGTTTTTT. Its translation is CASRGQGDTGELFF.

The chain has TRBV28 and TRBJ1-5; a possible D gene is TRBD1 (6 bases). Trimming removed 5 bases at V and 6 bases at J, with 20 bases between. The CDR3 extends over 16 amino acids. Germline V lookup: CDR1 MDHEN, CDR2 SYDVKM. The CDR3 region is CASSHYDRSSGQPQHF. CDR3 DNA: TGTGCCAGCAGTCATTACGACAGGAGTTCGGGTCAGCCCCAGCATTTT.

J is TRBJ1-5 and V is TRBV15; D call uncertain. The germline V gene encodes CDR1 LNHNV and CDR2 YYDKDF (reference sequence). The CDR3 loop spans 12 amino acids. The ends were cut back, 3 bases at V and 4 bases at J, with 4 bases in the middle. The CDR3: CATSSSNQPQHF. The CDR3 bases are TGTGCCACCAGCAGCTCTAATCAGCCCCAGCATTTT. Filled out from reference TRBV15 and TRBJ1-5, the complete variable domain reads DAMVIQNPRYQVTQFGKPVTLSCSQTLNHNVMYWYQQKSSQAPKLLFHYYDKDFNNEADTPDNFQSRRPNTSFCFLDIRSPGLGDTAMYLCATSSSNQPQHFGDGTRLSIL.